Below, 5 T cell receptor beta chains from the same sample are listed, as sequenced in a study of blood T cell repertoires in COVID-19. Produced via immunoSEQ multiplex PCR; TCRdb's table is partial and in-frame only. There are roughly 30,000 clones in the sample; roughly 87% occur only once, and 25% to 35% lies in the top ten. Sequencing used peripheral blood. These receptors were taken from a man older than 75 with acute or convalescent COVID-19.

This chain connects TRBV3-1 (or the pseudogene TRBV3-2) to TRBJ2-7, with TRBD2 matching 9 bases. The CDR3 covers 15 residues. Trimming took 1 base from V and 5 from J; bases not matched to a gene: 6. CDR1 is LGHDT and CDR2 is YNNKEL in the germline V gene (reference sequence). The CDR3 loop reads CASSQGRGLANEQYF. CDR3 bases: TGTGCCAGCAGCCAAGGTCGGGGACTAGCTAACGAGCAGTACTTC.

The chain recombines TRBV5-4 with TRBJ2-3; no reliable D call. The ends were cut back, 1 base at V and 4 bases at J, with 7 bases in the middle. Germline V gene lookup returns CDR1 SGHNT and CDR2 YYREEE (reference sequence). The CDR3 loop spans 13 amino acids. In DNA form, the CDR3 reads TGTGCCAGCAGCTTGACGTCGGCAGATACGCAGTATTTT. Amino acids: CASSLTSADTQYF.

This clone has a handful of counts. V usage is TRBV5-4 and J usage is TRBJ1-2; D possibly corresponds to TRBD1 (6 bases). V lost 5 bases to trimming and J lost 4 bases, with 18 bases between them. The CDR3 is 15 amino acids. Germline V CDR1 and CDR2: SGHNT, YYREEE (reference sequence). The CDR3 region has the DNA TGTGCCAGCAGTCGCCCTGGGCAGGGGCCCTATGGCTACACCTTC. Its protein product is CASSRPGQGPYGYTF.

CDR3 amino acids: CASSLGRDSGGGNTIYF. The CDR3 DNA reads as TGTGCCAGCAGCTTAGGTCGGGACTCCGGAGGGGGAAACACCATATATTTT. The V call is TRBV7-2, the J call TRBJ1-3; the D gene is possibly TRBD1 (5 bases). Germline V CDR1 and CDR2: SGHTA, FQGNSA. V was cut by 1 base and J by 4 bases, with 17 bases left in between. The CDR3 is 17 amino acids. Full variable domain (rest looked up from reference TRBV7-2 and TRBJ1-3): GAGVSQSPSNKVTEKGKDVELRCDPISGHTALYWYRQSLGQGLEFLIYFQGNSAPDKSGLPSDRFSAERTGGSVSTLTIQRTQQEDSAVYLCASSLGRDSGGGNTIYFGEGSWLTVV.

The chain uses TRBV10-3 and TRBJ2-7; D is possibly TRBD2 (6 bases). CDR1 ENHRY and CDR2 SYGVKD come from the germline V gene. The CDR3 contains 16 residues. V lost 2 bases and J 3 bases, leaving 17 bases between the germline ends. DNA of the CDR3: TGTGCCATCAGTGAGGATCTTGGAGGGGAACTCTACGAGCAGTACTTC. It yields the protein CAISEDLGGELYEQYF.